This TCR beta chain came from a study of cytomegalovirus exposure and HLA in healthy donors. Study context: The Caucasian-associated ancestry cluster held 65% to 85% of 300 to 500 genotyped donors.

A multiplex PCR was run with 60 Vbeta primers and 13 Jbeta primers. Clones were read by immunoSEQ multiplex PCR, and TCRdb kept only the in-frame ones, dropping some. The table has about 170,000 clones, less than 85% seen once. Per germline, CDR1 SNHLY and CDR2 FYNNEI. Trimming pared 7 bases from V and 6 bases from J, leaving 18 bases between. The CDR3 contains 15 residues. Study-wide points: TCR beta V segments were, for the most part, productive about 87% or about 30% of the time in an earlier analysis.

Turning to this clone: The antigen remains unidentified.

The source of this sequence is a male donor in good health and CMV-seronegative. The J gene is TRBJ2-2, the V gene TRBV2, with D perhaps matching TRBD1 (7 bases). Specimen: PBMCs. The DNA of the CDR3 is TGTGCCAGCACCCAAGCAGGGGGGCGGGCCGGGGAGCTGTTTTTT. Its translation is CASTQAGGRAGELFF.